This TCR beta chain was identified in a study of control samples from healthy donors and cancer patients (dated by TCRdb to the early 2020s). Including cysteine and phenylalanine, the CDR3 has 15 amino acids. Only the CDR3 region is kept as DNA, spanning 45 bases read in frame from base 1. CDR1 and CDR2 are drawn from the germline V gene: SGHTA, FQGNSA. Clipping removes 1 base from V and 5 bases from J, with 2 as the unmatched junction base count. This clone was recorded a few times. The target of this receptor is not known. Per-base qualities were not stored, and no clone one base away is much larger. To prepare the library, the immunoSEQ multiplex PCR assay was applied. The clones in this table, taken by TCRdb from immuneACCESS, are in-frame only. Not every clone is retained; where verified, under half of the shortfall comes from an unresolved V gene, and the cause of the rest is unknown. This sample has roughly 100,000 clones in its table, and around 88% of those were observed once. The ten largest clones capture approximately 20% of the sample.

The chain is assembled from TRBV7-2 and TRBJ1-6; 7 bases in the junction line up with TRBD1. Input material: PBMCs. The clonotype was recovered from a man aged 55-75 years with lung cancer. The DNA sequence reads TGTGCCAGCAGCTTAGAAGGGACAGATAATTCACCCCTCCACTTT. The encoded protein is CASSLEGTDNSPLHF.